This T cell receptor beta chain derives from a study of human T cells and chemical hapten exposure. Study details: Sensitization applied 2% DPC to about 2 cm by about 2 cm of upper inner arm skin.

Germline-derived CDR1 and CDR2 are LGHDT and YNNKEL (reference sequence). The length of the CDR3 is 15 residues. V dropped 4 bases and J dropped 3 bases, with 10 bases sitting between them. A single record per CDR3 protein comes from TCRdb applying MiXCR to the RACE reads. The table records 25,000 to 30,000 distinct CDR3 sequences, more than 8% of them present only once. Many counts were recorded for this clonotype. Time point defined: patch test 2, 6 weeks after DPC sensitization. The treatment was: therapeutic diphenylcyclopropenone sensitization with weekly scalp DPC. The sequence derives from a man aged 25 to 45 with alopecia areata. Some clones in this sample may be carry-over from other donors' samples. Material: whole blood, obtained in connection with sensitization to the hapten diphenylcyclopropenone (DPC). The V and J genes are TRBV3-1 and TRBJ2-6, with D possibly being TRBD1 or TRBD2 (5 bases each). CDR3 loop: CASSPWDGGANVLTF. The CDR3 DNA sequence: TGTGCCAGCAGCCCTTGGGACGGTGGGGCCAACGTCCTGACTTTC.